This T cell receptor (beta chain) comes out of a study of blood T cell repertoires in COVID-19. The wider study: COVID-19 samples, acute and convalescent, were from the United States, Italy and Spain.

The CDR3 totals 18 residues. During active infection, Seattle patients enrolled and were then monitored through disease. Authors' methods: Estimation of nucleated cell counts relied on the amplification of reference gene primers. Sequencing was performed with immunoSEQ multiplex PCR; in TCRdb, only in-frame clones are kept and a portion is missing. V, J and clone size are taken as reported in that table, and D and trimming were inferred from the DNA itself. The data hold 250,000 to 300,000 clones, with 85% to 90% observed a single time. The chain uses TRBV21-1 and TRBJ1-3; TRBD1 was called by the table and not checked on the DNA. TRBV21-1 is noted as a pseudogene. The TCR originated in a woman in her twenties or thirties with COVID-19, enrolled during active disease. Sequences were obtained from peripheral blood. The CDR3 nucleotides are TGTGCCAGCAGGTTTTGTGGGGCCAGGCAAATATCTGGAAACACCATATATTTT. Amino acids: CASRFCGARQISGNTIYF.